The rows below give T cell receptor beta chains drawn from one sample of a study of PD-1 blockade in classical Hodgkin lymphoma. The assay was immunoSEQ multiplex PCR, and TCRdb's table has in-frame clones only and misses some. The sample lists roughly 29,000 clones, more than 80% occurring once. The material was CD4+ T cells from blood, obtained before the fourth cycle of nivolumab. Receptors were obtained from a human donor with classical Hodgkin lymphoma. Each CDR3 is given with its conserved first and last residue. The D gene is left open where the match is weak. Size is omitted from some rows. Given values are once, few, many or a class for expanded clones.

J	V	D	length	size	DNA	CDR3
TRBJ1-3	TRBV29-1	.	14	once	TGCAGCGTTTCCGACAGGCAGTCGGGAAACACCATATATTTT	CSVSDRQSGNTIYF
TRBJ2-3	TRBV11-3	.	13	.	TGTGCCAGCAGCTCAAGGGGTCAAGATACGCAGTATTTT	CASSSRGQDTQYF
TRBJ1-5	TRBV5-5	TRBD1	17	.	TGTGCCAGCAGCGCCGACAGGGGCGCCGGCGGCAATCAGCCCCAGCATTTT	CASSADRGAGGNQPQHF
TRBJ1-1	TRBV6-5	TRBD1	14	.	TGTGCCAGCAGTTATGAAGGGGGCATGACTGAAGCTTTCTTT	CASSYEGGMTEAFF
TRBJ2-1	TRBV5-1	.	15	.	TGCGCCAGCAGCTTGGCCGGAGACTATGGTAATGAGCAGTTCTTC	CASSLAGDYGNEQFF
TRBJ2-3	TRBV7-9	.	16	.	TGTGCCAGCAGCTTAATCGTCCAGGCTCGCGGAGATACGCAGTATTTT	CASSLIVQARGDTQYF
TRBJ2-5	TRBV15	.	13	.	TGTGCCACCAGGGACGGGAGAACGGAGACCCAGTACTTC	CATRDGRTETQYF
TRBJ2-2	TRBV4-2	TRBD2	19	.	TGTGCCAGCAGCCAAGCGGTCCAAACGGGACTAGCGGGATCCGGGGAGCTGTTTTTT	CASSQAVQTGLAGSGELFF
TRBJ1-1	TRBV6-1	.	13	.	TGTGCCAGTCCCGCGGGATGGAACACTGAAGCTTTCTTT	CASPAGWNTEAFF
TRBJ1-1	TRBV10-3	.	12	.	TGTGCCATCAGTGAAGGGAGGGCTGAAGCTTTCTTT	CAISEGRAEAFF
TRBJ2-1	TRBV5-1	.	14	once	TGCGCCAGCGGCCTTGGAGGCTCCTACAATGAGCAGTTCTTC	CASGLGGSYNEQFF
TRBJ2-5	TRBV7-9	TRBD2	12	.	TGTGCCAGCAGCTCGGGAGGAGAGACCCAGTACTTC	CASSSGGETQYF
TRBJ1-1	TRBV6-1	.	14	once	TGTGCCAGCAGTGATTGGGGGTTGAACACTGAAGCTTTCTTT	CASSDWGLNTEAFF
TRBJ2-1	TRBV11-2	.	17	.	TGTGCCAGCAGCTTAGATTGGGTAGCCTTTAGTTACAATGAGCAGTTCTTC	CASSLDWVAFSYNEQFF
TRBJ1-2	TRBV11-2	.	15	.	TGTGCCAGCAGCTTAATGGGGCACCTTAACTATGGCTACACCTTC	CASSLMGHLNYGYTF
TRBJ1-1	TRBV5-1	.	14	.	TGCGCCAGCAGCTTAGCCGACAGGAACACTGAAGCTTTCTTT	CASSLADRNTEAFF
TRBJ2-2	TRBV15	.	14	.	TGTGCCACCAGCAGACGAGGGGGGTCCGGGGAGCTGTTTTTT	CATSRRGGSGELFF
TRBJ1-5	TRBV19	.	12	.	TGTGCCAGTAGTATTCTTGGTCAGCCCCAGCATTTT	CASSILGQPQHF
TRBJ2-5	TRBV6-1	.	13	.	TGTGCCAGCGCCGGGTGGACCGGGGAGACCCAGTACTTC	CASAGWTGETQYF
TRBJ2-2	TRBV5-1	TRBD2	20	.	TGCGCCAGCAGCCGACTCGGTTTATCGGCGGGAGGGCCCAGTGGCGGGGAGCTGTTTTTT	CASSRLGLSAGGPSGGELFF
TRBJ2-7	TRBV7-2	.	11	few	TGTGCCAGCAGCTTGGTCTACGAGCAGTACTTC	CASSLVYEQYF
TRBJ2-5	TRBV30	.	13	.	TGTGCCTTCCATCCGGGGAATGTGGAGACCCAGTACTTC	CAFHPGNVETQYF
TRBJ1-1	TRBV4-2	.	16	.	TGTGCCAGCAGCCCTCACCCGGGGCCCATGAACACTGAAGCTTTCTTT	CASSPHPGPMNTEAFF
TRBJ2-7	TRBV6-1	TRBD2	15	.	TGTGCCAGCAGCGACAGCGGGGCAAGCTCCTACGAGCAGTACTTC	CASSDSGASSYEQYF
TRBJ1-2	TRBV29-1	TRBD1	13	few	TGCAGCGTTGATTTGGGGACAGGCTATGGCTACACCTTC	CSVDLGTGYGYTF
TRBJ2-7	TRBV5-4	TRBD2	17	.	TGTGCCAGCAGCTTGGTAAAGCTAGCGGGGATCTCCTACGAGCAGTACTTC	CASSLVKLAGISYEQYF
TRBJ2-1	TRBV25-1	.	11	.	TGTGCCAGCAGCAACTACAATGAGCAGTTCTTC	CASSNYNEQFF
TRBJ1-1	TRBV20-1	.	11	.	TGCAGTGCTAGCCGGGCAGGTTCAGCTTTCTTT	CSASRAGSAFF
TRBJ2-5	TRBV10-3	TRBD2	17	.	TGTGCCATCAGTGACGGGACTAGCGGAGGGACAAGGGAGACCCAGTACTTC	CAISDGTSGGTRETQYF
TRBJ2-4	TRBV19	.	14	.	TGTGCCAGTAGCGCACACAGGGATAGGAACATTCAGTACTTC	CASSAHRDRNIQYF
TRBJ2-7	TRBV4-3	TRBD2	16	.	TGCGCCAGCAGCCAAGGCCCAACAGGACTAGCGAACGAGCAGTACTTC	CASSQGPTGLANEQYF
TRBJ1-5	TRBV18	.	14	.	TGTGCCAGCTCACTTTCAGGCCCCCCATCGCCCCAGCATTTT	CASSLSGPPSPQHF
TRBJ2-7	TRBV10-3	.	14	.	TGTGCCATCAGTGATCATCTGACCTCCTACGAGCAGTACTTC	CAISDHLTSYEQYF
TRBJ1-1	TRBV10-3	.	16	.	TGTGCCATCAGGACCCAAAAGACTGGATTGGGTACTGAAGCTTTCTTT	CAIRTQKTGLGTEAFF
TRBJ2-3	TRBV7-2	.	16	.	TGTGCCAGCAATTCACCCCGGGAGGGGGCCACAGATACGCAGTATTTT	CASNSPREGATDTQYF
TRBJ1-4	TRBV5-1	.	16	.	TGCGCCAGCAGCTGGGGAGCCCAGGGGACTAATGAAAAACTGTTTTTT	CASSWGAQGTNEKLFF
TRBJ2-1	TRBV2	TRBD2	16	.	TGTGCCAGCAGTGGGACGAGCGGGGGTTCCCGTAATGAGCAGTTCTTC	CASSGTSGGSRNEQFF
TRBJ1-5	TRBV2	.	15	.	TGTGCCAGCAGTTCAGGGGCCTCTAGCAATCAGCCCCAGCATTTT	CASSSGASSNQPQHF
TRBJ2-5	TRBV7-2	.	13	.	TGTGCCAGCAGCTTAGCCTACCAAGAGACCCAGTACTTC	CASSLAYQETQYF
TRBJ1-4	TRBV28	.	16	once	TGTGCCAGCAGTTTATTACTGGGGGCAACTAATGAAAAACTGTTTTTT	CASSLLLGATNEKLFF
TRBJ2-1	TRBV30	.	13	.	TGTGCCTGGAGTGTAGGACTTTCCAATGAGCAGTTCTTC	CAWSVGLSNEQFF
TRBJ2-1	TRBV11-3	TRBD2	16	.	TGTGCCAGCAGCCCCAGACTAGCGAAAAACTACAATGAGCAGTTCTTC	CASSPRLAKNYNEQFF
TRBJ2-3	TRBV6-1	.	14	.	TGTGCCAGCACCCAAGGCGGCGGCGCAGATACGCAGTATTTT	CASTQGGGADTQYF
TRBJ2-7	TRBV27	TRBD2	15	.	TGTGCCAGCAGTTTATCAGGCGGGAGGTACTACGAGCAGTACTTC	CASSLSGGRYYEQYF
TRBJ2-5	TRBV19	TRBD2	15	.	TGTGCCAGTAGTACCCCGGGACTAGGGGGAGAGACCCAGTACTTC	CASSTPGLGGETQYF
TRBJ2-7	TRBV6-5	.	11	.	TGTGCCAGCAGTTACTCCCACGAGCAGTACTTC	CASSYSHEQYF
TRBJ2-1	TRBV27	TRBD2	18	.	TGTGCCAGCAGTTTTTATGCGGGGGACGGGAGGGGACACAATGAGCAGTTCTTC	CASSFYAGDGRGHNEQFF
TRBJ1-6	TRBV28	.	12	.	TGTGCCAGCAGTCCCCGGGACTTACCCCTCCACTTT	CASSPRDLPLHF
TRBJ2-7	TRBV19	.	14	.	TGTGCCAGTAGCACACAGGGTTACCCTTACGAGCAGTACTTC	CASSTQGYPYEQYF
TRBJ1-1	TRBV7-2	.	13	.	TGTGCCAGCAGCTTAAAAGGGGGCACTGAAGCTTTCTTT	CASSLKGGTEAFF
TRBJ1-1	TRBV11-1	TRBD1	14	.	TGTGCCAGCAATACAGGGGGCGGTCGGCATGAAGCTTTCTTT	CASNTGGGRHEAFF
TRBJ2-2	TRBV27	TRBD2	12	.	TGCGCTAGCGGGAGTATAGCCGGGGAGCTGTTTTTT	CASGSIAGELFF
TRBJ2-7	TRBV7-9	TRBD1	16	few	TGTGCCAGCAGCCTATTCCGGGACAGGGGCTCCTACGAGCAGTACTTC	CASSLFRDRGSYEQYF
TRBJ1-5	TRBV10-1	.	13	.	TGCGCCAGCAGTGGGCAGCGCAATCAGCCCCAGCATTTT	CASSGQRNQPQHF
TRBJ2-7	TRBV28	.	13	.	TGTGCCAGCGGAGGTGGAGGCCCAGGCGAGCAGTACTTC	CASGGGGPGEQYF